The 11 T cell receptor beta chains below all came from one sample that was sequenced in a study of T cells in Graves' hyperthyroidism and ophthalmopathy. There were TCR beta CDR3 regions amplified from RNA transcripts. The primer set for the first-round RT-PCR of the TCR CDR3 was HTBI. TCRdb redid the calling of the multiplex PCR reads with MiXCR, one entry per CDR3 protein. The sample holds 75,000 to 100,000 distinct CDR3 sequences, about 40% seen once. Specimen: peripheral blood or thyroid tissue (not recorded which). The receptor set was obtained from a woman aged 30 to 39 with Graves' hyperthyroidism.

This clonotype was counted at least ten times. This chain links TRBV9 with TRBJ1-6, with 7 bases matching TRBD1. The CDR3 loop spans 14 amino acids. V was clipped by 6 bases and J by 8 bases; unmatched bases: 8. The germline CDR1 and CDR2 sequences are SGDLS and YYNGEE. The CDR3 coding sequence is TGTGCCAGCACCCCAGGGGACAGAGATTCACCCCTCCACTTT. Translated: CASTPGDRDSPLHF.

The chain joins TRBV7-2 to TRBJ1-1, with D tentatively TRBD1 (6 bases). CDR3 size: 13 residues. Trimming cost V 8 bases and J 5 bases, with 15 bases left between them. Germline V lookup: CDR1 SGHTA, CDR2 FQGNSA. The CDR3 DNA follows: TGTGCCAGCTCATTTGTACAGGGAACTGAAGCTTTCTTT. Protein product: CASSFVQGTEAFF.

In its sample, this clonotype was seen many times. This sequence joins TRBV6-5 and TRBJ1-1; D gene unclear. The germline V gene has CDR1 MNHEY and CDR2 SVGAGI. The CDR3 has 15 amino acids. V was pared by 2 bases and J by 9 bases, with 19 bases between. This chain's CDR3 is CASSYGLGWKEKAFF. The CDR3, as DNA: TGTGCCAGCAGTTACGGGTTAGGTTGGAAGGAGAAAGCTTTCTTT.

Concerning this clonotype itself: A clone one base away is much larger, so this may be a read error. This chain links TRBV7-9 with TRBJ2-7, with TRBD1 identical over 8 bases. This CDR3 is built from 16 residues. From germline, CDR1 is SEHNR and CDR2 FQNEAQ (reference sequence). Written as DNA, the CDR3 is TGTGCCAGCAGCCCCGACAGGGGCTCTGCGCGGTCAGAGCGGTACTTC. Residues: CASSPDRGSARSERYF.

This clonotype was seen at least ten times. V is TRBV4-1 and J is TRBJ1-5; tentatively, D is TRBD1 (6 bases). This CDR3 comprises 16 residues. V lost 3 bases, J lost 3 bases, and 15 bases lay in between. Germline CDR1 MGHRA, CDR2 YSYEKL. DNA of the CDR3: TGCGCCAGCAGCCACCTACAGGGTTTGAACAATCAGCCCCAGCATTTT. As protein: CASSHLQGLNNQPQHF.

This rearrangement joins TRBV20-1 to TRBJ2-7; 14 bases match TRBD2. The V and J ends lost 5 bases and 4 bases, in that order; junction bases with no gene match: 10. The germline CDR1 and CDR2 sequences are DFQATT and SNEGSKA (reference sequence). This CDR3 has 16 amino acids. The DNA for the CDR3 is TGCAGTGCTTCCCTGACTAGCGGGAGGGCCCGGTACGAGCAGTACTTC. Translated: CSASLTSGRARYEQYF.

This chain joins TRBV7-6 and TRBJ2-7; 11 bases are a match to TRBD2. From germline, CDR1 is SGHVS and CDR2 FNYEAQ. This CDR3 spans 13 amino acids. V trimming: 5 bases; J trimming: 6 bases; junction bases outside the gene matches: 3. The DNA for the CDR3 is TGTGCCAGCAGCGAACTAGCGGGAGTCGAGCAGTACTTC. It translates to CASSELAGVEQYF.

This clonotype was picked up one time. The chain combines TRBV20-1 with TRBJ2-5, with D perhaps TRBD1 (6 bases). CDR1 is DFQATT and CDR2 is SNEGSKA in the germline V gene (reference sequence). The V gene lost 1 base and the J gene lost 9 bases, with 21 bases spanning the gap. The CDR3 length is 15 residues. The CDR3 DNA follows: TGCAGTGCTAGAGCCACATATGGGGGCAATCAGCCCCAGTACTTC. It yields the protein CSARATYGGNQPQYF.

This clonotype was seen ten or more times. This chain uses TRBV5-8 with TRBJ2-7; TRBD1 aligns across 9 bases. V shed 4 bases, J shed 7 bases, and the junction held 9 bases outside the gene matches. The germline gives CDR1 SGHTS, CDR2 YDEGEE. The CDR3 runs 14 residues. The CDR3 region has the DNA TGTGCCAGCAGCGACGGGACAGGGCCGGGGGAGCAGTACTTC. This gives the protein CASSDGTGPGEQYF. Full variable domain (outside the CDR3, taken from reference TRBV5-8 and TRBJ2-7): EAGVTQSPTHLIKTRGQQATLRCSPISGHTSVYWYQQALGLGLQFLLWYDEGEERNRGNFPPRFSGRQFPNYSSELNVNALELEDSALYLCASSDGTGPGEQYFGPGTRLTVT.

The CDR3 DNA reads as TGTGCCAGCAGTTTAAGGGGACAGAAGCTGAACACTGAAGCTTTCTTT. Translating gives CASSLRGQKLNTEAFF. V usage is TRBV28 and J usage is TRBJ1-1; 7 bases map to TRBD1. J gave up 0 bases and V 2 bases, and 6 bases lay outside the gene matches. In germline, CDR1 is MDHEN, CDR2 SYDVKM. There are 16 residues in the CDR3.

The V call is TRBV11-2, the J call TRBJ2-5, with a weak D call TRBD1 (6 bases). This CDR3 is built from 13 residues. The germline V and J ends were trimmed by 8 bases and 6 bases, with 16 bases remaining between them. The germline V gene encodes CDR1 SGHAT and CDR2 FQNNGV. CDR3 loop: CASSRDTSKTQYF. CDR3 nucleotides: TGTGCCAGCTCCCGGGACACCTCTAAGACCCAGTACTTC.